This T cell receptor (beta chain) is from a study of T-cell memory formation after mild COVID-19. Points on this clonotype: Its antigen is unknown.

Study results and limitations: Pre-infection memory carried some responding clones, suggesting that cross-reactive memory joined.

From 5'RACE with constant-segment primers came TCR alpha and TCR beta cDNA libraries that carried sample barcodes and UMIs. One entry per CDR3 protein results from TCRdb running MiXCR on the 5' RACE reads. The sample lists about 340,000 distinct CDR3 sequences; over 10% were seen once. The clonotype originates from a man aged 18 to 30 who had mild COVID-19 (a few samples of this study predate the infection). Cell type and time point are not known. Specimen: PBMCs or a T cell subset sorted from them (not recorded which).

CDR3 sequence: CASSLESGTGTEQYF. The DNA for the CDR3 is TGTGCCAGCAGCCTCGAGTCCGGGACAGGGACCGAGCAGTACTTC. The chain has TRBV7-2 and TRBJ2-7; 9 bases fit TRBD1. Germline-derived CDR1 and CDR2 are SGHTA and FQGNSA. The CDR3 contains 15 residues. V lost 5 bases, J lost 6 bases, and 11 bases stayed unmatched.